This T cell receptor (beta chain) was profiled in a study of control samples from healthy donors and cancer patients. The protocol was immunoSEQ multiplex PCR, while the TCRdb copy is restricted to in-frame clones and leaves out a portion. Of roughly 40,000 clones listed, about 93% are singletons. Germline V gene sequence: CDR1 KGHSH, CDR2 LQKENI. Trimming removed 3 bases at V and 15 bases at J, with 21 bases between. The CDR3 has 14 residues. V gene TRBV18 combines with J gene TRBJ1-5; D possibly corresponds to TRBD1 (5 bases). The specimen sequenced was blood. The receptor's source is a woman between 50 and 59 years old in good health. The CDR3 coding sequence is TGTGCCAGCTCACCCCGGGACGGAGAGTCTCCGCGGCATTTT. Translated, it gives CASSPRDGESPRHF.